This T cell receptor beta chain was captured in a study of vaccination and CD4 T cells after COVID-19. Across the whole study: Each convalescent patient was PCR positive for SARS-CoV-2 on nasal swab; roughly nine cases were mild and one severe. The cells in question were stimulated using overlapping spike peptides derived from SARS-CoV-2, HCoV-NL63, HCoV-OC43 and HCoV-229E.

Findings and caveats of the study: For convalescent patients, a median around 90% of reactive clones surfaced exclusively after vaccination.

With respect to this clonotype: What it binds is not known.

The Oncomine TCR Beta short-read assay sequenced DNA from cultured CD4+ T cells. TCRdb processed the PCR reads anew with MiXCR; each CDR3 protein has one entry. The sample lists around 5,000 distinct CDR3 sequences; about 45% were seen once. The length of the CDR3 is 16 residues. The ends were cut back, 1 base at V and 3 bases at J, with 13 bases in the middle. From germline, CDR1 is LNHDA and CDR2 SQIVND (reference sequence). Noted treatment: approximately 11-day PBMC culture with coronavirus spike peptide pools or control peptides (ViraFEST assay). ViraFEST used peptide pools to expand antigen-specific T cells and subsequently sequenced their TCRs.

The sample taken for sequencing was CD4+ T cells from blood, cultured in vitro. This sequence joins TRBV19 and TRBJ1-5, with a tentative D call TRBD1 (6 bases). This TCR was recovered from a human donor who had recovered from COVID-19. CDR3 coding DNA: TGTGCCAGTAGTATAGGATTAAGGGGGGCCAATCAGCCCCAGCATTTT. Its translation: CASSIGLRGANQPQHF.